This T cell receptor beta chain was found in a study of CD4 T cells in relation to SARS-CoV-2 and coronaviruses. The overall study: The restricting HLA molecule for shared crossreactive spike epitopes was mapped.

Study results and limitations: Each donor contributed either pre-pandemic or post-infection samples, not both.

TCRdb keeps only in-frame clones here, not all; method: immunoSEQ multiplex PCR. Among 20,000 to 30,000 clones listed, roughly 71% were seen once. CD4+ T cells from unexposed donors were obtained before the COVID-19 pandemic (2011-2018). Isolation of CD4+ T cells took place after about eleven days in culture. Cells permitting, SARS-CoV-2 S/N and four cold-coronavirus spikes were tested on unexposed-donor CD4+ T cells. As regards this clone: Its antigen is still unknown.

V lost 0 bases, J lost 6 bases, and 20 bases lay in between. The CDR3 runs to 17 residues. Germline values: CDR1 LGHNT, CDR2 FRNRAP. The gene calls are TRBV12-5 and TRBJ1-1, with D possibly TRBD1 on 6 matching bases. This clonotype originated in a human donor in good health. The sequencing sample was made of CD4+ T cells from PBMCs, cultured in vitro. This chain's CDR3 is CASGLVLWGTPTAEAFF. In DNA form, the CDR3 reads TGTGCTAGTGGTTTGGTTCTATGGGGGACACCTACGGCTGAAGCTTTCTTT. The entire variable domain, with the rest obtained from reference TRBV12-5 and TRBJ1-1, is as follows: DARVTQTPRHKVTEMGQEVTMRCQPILGHNTVFWYRQTMMQGLELLAYFRNRAPLDDSGMPKDRFSAEMPDATLATLKIQPSEPRDSAVYFCASGLVLWGTPTAEAFFGQGTRLTVV.